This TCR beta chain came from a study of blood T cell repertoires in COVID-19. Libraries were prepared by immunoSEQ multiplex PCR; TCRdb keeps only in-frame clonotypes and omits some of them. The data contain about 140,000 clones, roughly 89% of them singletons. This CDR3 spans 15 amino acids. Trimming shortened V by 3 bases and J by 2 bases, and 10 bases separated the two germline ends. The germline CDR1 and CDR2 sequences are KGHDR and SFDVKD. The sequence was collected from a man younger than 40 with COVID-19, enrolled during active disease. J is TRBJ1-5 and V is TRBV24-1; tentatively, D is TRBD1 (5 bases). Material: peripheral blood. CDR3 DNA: TGTGCCACCAGTGATCAGGGTAGAGGCAATCAGCCCCAGCATTTT. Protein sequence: CATSDQGRGNQPQHF.